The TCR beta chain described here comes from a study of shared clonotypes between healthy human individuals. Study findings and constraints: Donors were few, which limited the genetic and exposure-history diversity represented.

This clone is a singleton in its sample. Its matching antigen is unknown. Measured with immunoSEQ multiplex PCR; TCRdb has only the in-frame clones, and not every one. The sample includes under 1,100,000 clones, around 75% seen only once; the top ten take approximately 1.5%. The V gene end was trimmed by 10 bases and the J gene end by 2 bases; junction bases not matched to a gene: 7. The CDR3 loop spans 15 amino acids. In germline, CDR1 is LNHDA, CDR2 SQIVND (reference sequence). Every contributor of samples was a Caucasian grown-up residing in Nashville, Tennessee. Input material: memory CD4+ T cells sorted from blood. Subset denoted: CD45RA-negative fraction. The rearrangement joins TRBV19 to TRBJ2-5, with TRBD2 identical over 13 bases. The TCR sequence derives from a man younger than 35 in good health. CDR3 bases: TGTGCCACCCGGACTAGCGGGGGTCTACAAGAGACCCAGTACTTC. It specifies CATRTSGGLQETQYF.